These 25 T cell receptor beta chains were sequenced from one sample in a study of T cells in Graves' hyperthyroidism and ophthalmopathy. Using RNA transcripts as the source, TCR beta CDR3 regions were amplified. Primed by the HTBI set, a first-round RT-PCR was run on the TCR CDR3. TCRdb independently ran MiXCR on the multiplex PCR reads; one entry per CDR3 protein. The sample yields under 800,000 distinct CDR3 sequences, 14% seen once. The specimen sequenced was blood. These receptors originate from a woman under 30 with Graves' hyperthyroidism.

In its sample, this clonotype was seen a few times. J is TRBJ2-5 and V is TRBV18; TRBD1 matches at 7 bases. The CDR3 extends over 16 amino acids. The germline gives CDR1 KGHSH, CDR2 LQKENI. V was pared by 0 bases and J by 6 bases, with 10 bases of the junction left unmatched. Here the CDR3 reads CASSPPLPGTEKTQYF. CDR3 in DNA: TGTGCCAGCTCACCACCGCTCCCGGGGACAGAAAAGACCCAGTACTTC.

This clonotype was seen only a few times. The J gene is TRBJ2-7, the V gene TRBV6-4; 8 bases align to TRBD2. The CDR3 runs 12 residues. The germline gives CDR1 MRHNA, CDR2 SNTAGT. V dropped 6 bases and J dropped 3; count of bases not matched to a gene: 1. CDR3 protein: CASRLADYEQYF. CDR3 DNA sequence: TGTGCCAGCAGACTAGCGGACTACGAGCAGTACTTC.

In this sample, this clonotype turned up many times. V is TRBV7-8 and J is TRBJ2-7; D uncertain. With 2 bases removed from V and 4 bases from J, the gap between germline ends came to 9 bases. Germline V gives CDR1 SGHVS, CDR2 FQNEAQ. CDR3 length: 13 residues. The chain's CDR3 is CASSLIQNYEQYF. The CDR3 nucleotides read TGTGCCAGCAGCTTAATACAAAATTACGAGCAGTACTTC.

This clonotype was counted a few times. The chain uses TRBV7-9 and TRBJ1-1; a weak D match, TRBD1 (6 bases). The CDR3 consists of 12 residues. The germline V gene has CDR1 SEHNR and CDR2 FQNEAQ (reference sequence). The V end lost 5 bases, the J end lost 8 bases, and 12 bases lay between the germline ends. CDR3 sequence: CASSNRDIEAFF. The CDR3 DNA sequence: TGTGCCAGCAGCAACCGGGACATCGAAGCTTTCTTT. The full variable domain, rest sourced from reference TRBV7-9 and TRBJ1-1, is DTGVSQNPRHKITKRGQNVTFRCDPISEHNRLYWYRQTLGQGPEFLTYFQNEAQLEKSRLLSDRFSAERPKGSFSTLEIQRTEQGDSAMYLCASSNRDIEAFFGQGTRLTVV.

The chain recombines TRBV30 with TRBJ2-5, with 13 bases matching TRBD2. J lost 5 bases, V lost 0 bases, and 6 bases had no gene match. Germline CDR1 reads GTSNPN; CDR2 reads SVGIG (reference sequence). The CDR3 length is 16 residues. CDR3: CAWSVRTSGSWETQYF. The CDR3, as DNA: TGTGCCTGGAGTGTTCGGACTAGCGGGAGTTGGGAGACCCAGTACTTC. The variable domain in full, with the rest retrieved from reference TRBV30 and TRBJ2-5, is SQTIHQWPATLVQPVGSPLSLECTVEGTSNPNLYWYRQAAGRGLQLLFYSVGIGQISSEVPQNLSASRPQDRQFILSSKKLLLSDSGFYLCAWSVRTSGSWETQYFGPGTRLLVL.

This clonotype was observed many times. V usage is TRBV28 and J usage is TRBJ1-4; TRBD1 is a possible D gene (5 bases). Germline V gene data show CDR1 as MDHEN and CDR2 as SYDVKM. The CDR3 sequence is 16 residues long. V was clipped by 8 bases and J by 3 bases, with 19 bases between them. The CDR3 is CASLGRGPSANEKLFF. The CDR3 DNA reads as TGTGCCAGCCTCGGGCGGGGCCCCTCGGCTAATGAAAAACTGTTTTTT.

In DNA form, the CDR3 reads TGTGCCAGCAGTCAGGGGATCCAGGGGGGGGTCCCAGATACGCAGTATTTT. Translating gives CASSQGIQGGVPDTQYF. The chain employs TRBV12-3 or TRBV12-4 and TRBJ2-3; D may correspond to TRBD1 or TRBD2 (7 bases each). The CDR3 contains 17 residues. The V gene lost 5 bases and the J gene lost 4 bases, with 22 bases spanning the gap.

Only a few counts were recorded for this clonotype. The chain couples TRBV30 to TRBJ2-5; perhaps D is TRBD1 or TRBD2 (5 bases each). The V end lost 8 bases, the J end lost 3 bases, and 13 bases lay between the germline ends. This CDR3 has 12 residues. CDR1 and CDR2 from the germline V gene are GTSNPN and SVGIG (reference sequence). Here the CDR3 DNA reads TGTGCCGGGGATAGGGGAGAAGAGACCCAGTACTTC. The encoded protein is CAGDRGEETQYF.

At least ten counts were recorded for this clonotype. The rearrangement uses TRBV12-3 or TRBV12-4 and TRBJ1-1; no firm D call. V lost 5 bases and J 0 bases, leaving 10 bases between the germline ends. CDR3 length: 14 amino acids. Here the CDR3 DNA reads TGTGCCAGCAGTGACCGGCACCTGAACACTGAAGCTTTCTTT. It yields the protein CASSDRHLNTEAFF.

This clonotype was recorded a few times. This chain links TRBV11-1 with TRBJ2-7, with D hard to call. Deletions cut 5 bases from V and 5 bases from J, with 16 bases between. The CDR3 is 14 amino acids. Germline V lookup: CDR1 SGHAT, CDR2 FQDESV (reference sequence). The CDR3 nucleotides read TGTGCCAGCAGCCCCCCGGGTTGGTCCAACGAGCAGTACTTC. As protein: CASSPPGWSNEQYF.

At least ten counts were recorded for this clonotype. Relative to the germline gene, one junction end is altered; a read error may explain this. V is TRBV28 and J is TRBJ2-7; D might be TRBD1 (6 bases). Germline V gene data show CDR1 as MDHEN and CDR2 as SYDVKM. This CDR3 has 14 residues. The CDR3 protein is CASSSRTVFYERYF. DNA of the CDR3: TGTGCCAGCAGTTCCAGGACAGTTTTCTACGAGCGGTACTTC.

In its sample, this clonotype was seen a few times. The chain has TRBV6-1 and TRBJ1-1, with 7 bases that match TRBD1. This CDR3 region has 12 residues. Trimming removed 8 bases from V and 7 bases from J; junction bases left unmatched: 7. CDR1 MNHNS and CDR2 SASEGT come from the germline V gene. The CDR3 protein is CASAFRQGEAFF. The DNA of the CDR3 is TGTGCCAGCGCCTTCCGACAGGGTGAAGCTTTCTTT.

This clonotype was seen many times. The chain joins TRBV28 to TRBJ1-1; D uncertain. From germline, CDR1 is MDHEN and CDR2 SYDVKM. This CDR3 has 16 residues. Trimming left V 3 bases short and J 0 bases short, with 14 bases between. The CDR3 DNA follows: TGTGCCAGCAGTTTGGATGTAGCGGAGTTGAACACTGAAGCTTTCTTT. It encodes CASSLDVAELNTEAFF. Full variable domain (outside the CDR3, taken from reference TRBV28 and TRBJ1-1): DVKVTQSSRYLVKRTGEKVFLECVQDMDHENMFWYRQDPGLGLRLIYFSYDVKMKEKGDIPEGYSVSREKKERFSLILESASTNQTSMYLCASSLDVAELNTEAFFGQGTRLTVV.

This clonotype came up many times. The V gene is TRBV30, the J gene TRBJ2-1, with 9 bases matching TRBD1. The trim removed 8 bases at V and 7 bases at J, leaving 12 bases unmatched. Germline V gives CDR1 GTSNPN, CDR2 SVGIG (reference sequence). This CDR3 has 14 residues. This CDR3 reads CAGNPGTGTNEQFF. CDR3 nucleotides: TGTGCCGGGAACCCCGGGACAGGGACGAATGAGCAGTTCTTC.

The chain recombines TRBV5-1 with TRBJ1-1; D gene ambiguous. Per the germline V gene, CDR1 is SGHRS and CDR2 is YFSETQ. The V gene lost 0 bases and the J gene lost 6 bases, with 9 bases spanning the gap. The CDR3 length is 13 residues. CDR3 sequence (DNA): TGCGCCAGCAGCTTGGGCCGAACGGCTGAAGCTTTCTTT. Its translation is CASSLGRTAEAFF.

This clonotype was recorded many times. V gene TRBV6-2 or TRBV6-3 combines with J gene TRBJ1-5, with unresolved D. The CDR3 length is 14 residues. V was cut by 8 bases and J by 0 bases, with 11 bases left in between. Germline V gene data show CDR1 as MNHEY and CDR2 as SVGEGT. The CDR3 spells CASFTPFSNQPQHF. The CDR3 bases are TGTGCCAGCTTTACTCCCTTTAGCAATCAGCCCCAGCATTTT.

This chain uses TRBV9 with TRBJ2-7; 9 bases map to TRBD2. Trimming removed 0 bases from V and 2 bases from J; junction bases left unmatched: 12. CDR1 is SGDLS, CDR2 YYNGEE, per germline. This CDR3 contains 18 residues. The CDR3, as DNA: TGTGCCAGCAGCGTAGACCTAGCGGGATGGGGGGTGGCCTACGAGCAGTACTTC. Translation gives CASSVDLAGWGVAYEQYF.

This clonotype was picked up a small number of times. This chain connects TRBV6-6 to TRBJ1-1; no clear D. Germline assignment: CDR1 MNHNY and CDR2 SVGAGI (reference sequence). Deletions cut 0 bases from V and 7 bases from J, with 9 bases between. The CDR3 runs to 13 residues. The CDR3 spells CASSYSRVGEAFF. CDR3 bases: TGTGCCAGCAGTTACTCTAGGGTGGGTGAAGCTTTCTTT.

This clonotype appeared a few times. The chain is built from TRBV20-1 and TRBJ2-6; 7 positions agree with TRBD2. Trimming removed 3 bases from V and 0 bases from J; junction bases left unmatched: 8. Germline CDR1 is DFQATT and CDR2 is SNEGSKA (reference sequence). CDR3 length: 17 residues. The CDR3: CSASASGPVSGANVLTF. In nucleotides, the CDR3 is TGCAGTGCTAGTGCTAGCGGTCCGGTCTCTGGGGCCAACGTCCTGACTTTC.

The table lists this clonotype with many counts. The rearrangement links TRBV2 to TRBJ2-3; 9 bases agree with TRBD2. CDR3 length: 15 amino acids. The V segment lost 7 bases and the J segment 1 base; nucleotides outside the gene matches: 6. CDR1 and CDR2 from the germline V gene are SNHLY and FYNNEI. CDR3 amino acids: CASTGASGGTDTQYF. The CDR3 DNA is TGTGCCAGCACCGGAGCTAGCGGGGGCACAGATACGCAGTATTTT.

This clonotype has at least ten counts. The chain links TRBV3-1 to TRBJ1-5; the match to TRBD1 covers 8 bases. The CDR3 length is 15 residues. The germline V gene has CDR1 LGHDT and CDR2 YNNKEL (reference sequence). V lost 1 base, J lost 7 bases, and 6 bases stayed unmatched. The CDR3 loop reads CASSQGQGSRQPQHF. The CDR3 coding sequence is TGTGCCAGCAGCCAAGGACAGGGGTCGAGGCAGCCCCAGCATTTT.

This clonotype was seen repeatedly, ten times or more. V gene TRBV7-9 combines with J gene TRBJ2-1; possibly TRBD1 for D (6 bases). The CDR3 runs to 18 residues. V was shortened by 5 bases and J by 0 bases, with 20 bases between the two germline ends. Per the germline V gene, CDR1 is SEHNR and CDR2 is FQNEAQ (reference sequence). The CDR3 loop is CASSPPVLTGPSYNEQFF. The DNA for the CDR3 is TGTGCCAGCAGCCCTCCTGTGCTAACAGGGCCCTCCTACAATGAGCAGTTCTTC.

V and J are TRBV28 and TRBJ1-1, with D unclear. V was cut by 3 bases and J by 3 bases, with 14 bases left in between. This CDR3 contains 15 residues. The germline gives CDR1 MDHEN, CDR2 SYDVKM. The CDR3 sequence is CASSFFSTDDTEAFF. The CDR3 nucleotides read TGTGCCAGCAGTTTTTTTAGTACAGACGACACTGAAGCTTTCTTT.

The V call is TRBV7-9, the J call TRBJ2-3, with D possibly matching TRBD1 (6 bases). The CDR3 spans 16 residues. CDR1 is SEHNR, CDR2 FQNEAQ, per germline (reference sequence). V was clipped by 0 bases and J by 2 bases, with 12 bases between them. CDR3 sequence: CASSLARQVITDTQYF. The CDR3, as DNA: TGTGCCAGCAGCTTAGCCAGACAGGTTATCACAGATACGCAGTATTTT.

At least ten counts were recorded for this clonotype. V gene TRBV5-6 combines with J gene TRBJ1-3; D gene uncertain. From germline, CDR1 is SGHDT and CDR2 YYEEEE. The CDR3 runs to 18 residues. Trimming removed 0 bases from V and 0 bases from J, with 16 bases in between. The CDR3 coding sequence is TGTGCCAGCAGCTTGGGAGGAGGCAACACACTCTCTGGAAACACCATATATTTT. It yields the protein CASSLGGGNTLSGNTIYF.